These 12 T cell receptor beta chains originate from one sample sequenced in a study of identical twins. Using its own MiXCR run on the 5' RACE reads, TCRdb lists one record per CDR3 protein. In the table there are under 1 million distinct CDR3 sequences, approximately 13% of which are singletons. These data were also reused for a study on yellow fever vaccine responses in identical twins.

The sequencing input was PBMCs. Every receptor here comes from a woman aged 18 to 35 in good health.

This clonotype was seen more than once but under ten times. The chain uses TRBV19 and TRBJ2-2; 16 bases agree with TRBD2. J lost 6 bases, V lost 2 bases, and 6 bases had no gene match. Germline V gives CDR1 LNHDA, CDR2 SQIVND (reference sequence). The CDR3 spans 18 residues. The chain's CDR3 is CASSITGLAGGLAGELFF. For the CDR3, the DNA is TGTGCCAGTAGTATAACGGGACTAGCGGGAGGGCTGGCCGGGGAGCTGTTTTTT.

This clonotype has a count of ten or more. The genes are TRBV12-3 or TRBV12-4 and TRBJ2-1, with D perhaps TRBD1 (6 bases). The CDR3 is 15 amino acids. The V end lost 3 bases, the J end lost 3 bases, and 12 bases lay between the germline ends. The CDR3 DNA is TGTGCCAGCAGTTTTCGGCAGGGGAGCTACAATGAGCAGTTCTTC. Protein: CASSFRQGSYNEQFF.

This clonotype appeared a few times. This chain joins TRBV6-1 and TRBJ1-5, with 7 bases that match TRBD1. Trimming cost V 6 bases and J 0 bases; bases outside gene matches: 5. This CDR3 spans 15 amino acids. Germline V gives CDR1 MNHNS, CDR2 SASEGT. In nucleotides, the CDR3 is TGTGCCAGCAGGCCACAGGGGTATAGCAATCAGCCCCAGCATTTT. This translates into CASRPQGYSNQPQHF.

This sequence joins TRBV6-1 and TRBJ2-7, with D perhaps matching TRBD1 or TRBD2 (6 bases each). The germline gives CDR1 MNHNS, CDR2 SASEGT. The ends were cut back, 5 bases at V and 6 bases at J, with 14 bases in the middle. The CDR3 is 13 residues long. The CDR3, as DNA: TGTGCCAGCAGTACCACTGAGGGGGGCGAGCAGTACGTC. Residues: CASSTTEGGEQYV.

The V and J genes are TRBV5-1 and TRBJ2-1; 9 bases align to TRBD1. Germline V gene sequence: CDR1 SGHRS, CDR2 YFSETQ. Trimming removed 4 bases from V and 8 bases from J; junction bases left unmatched: 13. This CDR3 is 16 amino acids long. CDR3 DNA sequence: TGCGCCAGCAGCGCACAACAGGGGGCGCAGGGGGATGAGCAGTTCTTC. Protein product: CASSAQQGAQGDEQFF. The variable domain in full, completed from reference TRBV5-1 and TRBJ2-1, reads KAGVTQTPRYLIKTRGQQVTLSCSPISGHRSVSWYQQTPGQGLQFLFEYFSETQRNKGNFPGRFSGRQFSNSRSEMNVSTLELGDSALYLCASSAQQGAQGDEQFFGPGTRLTVL.

This clonotype showed up just a few times. The J gene is TRBJ1-2, the V gene TRBV7-6; TRBD1 agrees at 10 bases. Germline loops: CDR1 SGHVS, CDR2 FNYEAQ. The J segment lost 6 bases and the V segment lost 0 bases, leaving 1 base of the junction unmatched. The CDR3 has 14 residues. CDR3 DNA: TGTGCCAGCAGCTTAGCCGGGACAGGGGATGGCTACACCTTC. Amino acids: CASSLAGTGDGYTF.

This clonotype was seen at least ten times. The rearrangement uses TRBV29-1 and TRBJ2-1; possibly TRBD1 or TRBD2 for D (5 bases each). The CDR3 runs to 16 residues. CDR1 and CDR2 from the germline V gene are SQVTM and ANQGSEA. Trimming left V 5 bases short and J 4 bases short, with 21 bases between. The CDR3 is CSVNNRGTTTYNEQFF. The DNA for the CDR3 is TGCAGCGTTAATAACCGGGGCACAACAACTTACAATGAGCAGTTCTTC.

The chain is built from TRBV12-3 or TRBV12-4 and TRBJ2-3; D gene uncertain. Between the trimmed V and J ends, which lost 0 bases and 3 bases, there was a span of 13 bases. This CDR3 is 16 amino acids long. CDR3 protein: CASSLAPSIGTDTQYF. The DNA for the CDR3 is TGTGCCAGCAGTTTAGCTCCCTCAATTGGAACAGATACGCAGTATTTT.

V usage is TRBV2 and J usage is TRBJ1-6, with D possibly being TRBD1 (5 bases). V was cut by 8 bases and J by 6 bases, with 11 bases left in between. CDR3 length: 13 residues. Germline V lookup: CDR1 SNHLY, CDR2 FYNNEI. The CDR3 protein is CASSRDFNSPLHF. The CDR3 nucleotides read TGTGCCAGCTCGAGGGACTTTAATTCACCCCTCCACTTT.

This chain joins TRBV29-1 and TRBJ1-1; 7 positions agree with TRBD1. V shed 7 bases and J 5 bases; nucleotides not matched to a gene: 4. This CDR3 is built from 11 residues. In germline, CDR1 is SQVTM, CDR2 ANQGSEA. CDR3 residues: CSAWDRTEAFF. The CDR3 DNA reads as TGCAGCGCTTGGGACAGAACTGAAGCTTTCTTT.

This clonotype was counted at least ten times. The rearrangement uses TRBV7-9 and TRBJ2-3, with D maybe TRBD2 (6 bases). This CDR3 spans 15 amino acids. V lost 2 bases, J lost 2 bases, and 11 bases lay in between. Looked up from germline, CDR1 is SEHNR and CDR2 is FQNEAQ (reference sequence). The CDR3 coding sequence is TGTGCCAGCAGCTTAACCGGGGGTACCACAGATACGCAGTATTTT. Protein sequence: CASSLTGGTTDTQYF.

The rearrangement links TRBV6-1 to TRBJ1-2, with 9 nucleotides matching TRBD1. Germline V gene lookup returns CDR1 MNHNS and CDR2 SASEGT. The CDR3 has 16 amino acids. With V trimmed by 5 bases and J by 6 bases, 13 bases remained unmatched. In DNA form, the CDR3 reads TGTGCCAGCAGTCGACAGGGGGGCCACAACGGGGATGGCTACACCTTC. Translating gives CASSRQGGHNGDGYTF.